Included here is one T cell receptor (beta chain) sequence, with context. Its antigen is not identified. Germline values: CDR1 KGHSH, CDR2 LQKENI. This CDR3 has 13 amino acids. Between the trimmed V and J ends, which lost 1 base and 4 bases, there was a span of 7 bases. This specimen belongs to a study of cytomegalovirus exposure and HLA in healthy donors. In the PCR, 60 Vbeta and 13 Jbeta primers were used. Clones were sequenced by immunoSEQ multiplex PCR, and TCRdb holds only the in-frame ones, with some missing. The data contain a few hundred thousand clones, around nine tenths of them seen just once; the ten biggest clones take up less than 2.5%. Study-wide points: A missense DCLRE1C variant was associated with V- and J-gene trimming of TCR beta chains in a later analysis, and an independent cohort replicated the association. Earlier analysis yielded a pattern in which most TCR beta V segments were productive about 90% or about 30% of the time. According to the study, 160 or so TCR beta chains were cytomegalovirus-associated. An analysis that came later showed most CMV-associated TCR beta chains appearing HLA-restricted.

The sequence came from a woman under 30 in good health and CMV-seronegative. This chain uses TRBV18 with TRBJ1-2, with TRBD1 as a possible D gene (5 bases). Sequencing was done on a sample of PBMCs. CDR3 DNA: TGTGCCAGCTCACCACTCAGGGTCTATGGCTACACCTTC. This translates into CASSPLRVYGYTF.